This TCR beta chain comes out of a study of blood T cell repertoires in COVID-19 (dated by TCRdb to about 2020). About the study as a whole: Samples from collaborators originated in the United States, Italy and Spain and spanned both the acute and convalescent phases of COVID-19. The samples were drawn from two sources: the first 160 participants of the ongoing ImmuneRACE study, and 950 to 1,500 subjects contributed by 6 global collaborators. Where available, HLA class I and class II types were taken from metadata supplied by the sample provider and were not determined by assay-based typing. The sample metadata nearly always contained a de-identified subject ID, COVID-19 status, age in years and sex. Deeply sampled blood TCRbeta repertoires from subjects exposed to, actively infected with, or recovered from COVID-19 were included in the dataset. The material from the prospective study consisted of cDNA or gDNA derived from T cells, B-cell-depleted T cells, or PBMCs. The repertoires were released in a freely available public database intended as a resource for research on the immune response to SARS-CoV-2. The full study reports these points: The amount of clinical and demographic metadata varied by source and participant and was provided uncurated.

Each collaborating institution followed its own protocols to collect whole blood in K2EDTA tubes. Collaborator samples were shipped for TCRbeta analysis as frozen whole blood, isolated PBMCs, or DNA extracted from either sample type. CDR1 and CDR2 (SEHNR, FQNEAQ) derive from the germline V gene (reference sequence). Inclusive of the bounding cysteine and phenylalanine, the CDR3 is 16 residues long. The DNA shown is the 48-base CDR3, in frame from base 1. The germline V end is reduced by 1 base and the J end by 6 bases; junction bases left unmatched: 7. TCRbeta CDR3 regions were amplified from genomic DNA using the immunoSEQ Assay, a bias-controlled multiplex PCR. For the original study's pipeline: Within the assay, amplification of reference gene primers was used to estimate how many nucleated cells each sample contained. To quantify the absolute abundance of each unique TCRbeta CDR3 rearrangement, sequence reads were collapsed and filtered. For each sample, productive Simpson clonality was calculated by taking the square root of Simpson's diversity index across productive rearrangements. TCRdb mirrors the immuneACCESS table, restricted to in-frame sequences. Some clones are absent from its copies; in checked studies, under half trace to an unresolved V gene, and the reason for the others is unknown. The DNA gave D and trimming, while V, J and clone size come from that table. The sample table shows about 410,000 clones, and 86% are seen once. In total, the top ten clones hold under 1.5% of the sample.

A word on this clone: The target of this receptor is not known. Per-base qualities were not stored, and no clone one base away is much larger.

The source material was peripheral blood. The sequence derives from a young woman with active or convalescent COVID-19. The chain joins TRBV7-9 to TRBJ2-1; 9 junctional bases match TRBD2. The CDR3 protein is CASSLGGGALGNEQFF. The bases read TGTGCCAGCAGCTTAGGCGGGGGGGCCTTGGGCAATGAGCAGTTCTTC.